The present entry profiles one T cell receptor beta chain with its context. The target of this receptor is not known. No quality values exist for individual bases; no much larger clone is one base distant. The germline V gene (reference sequence) yields LNHDA for CDR1 and SQIVND for CDR2. Ends trimmed: V by 5 bases, J by 5 bases; bases unmatched to a gene: 10. The CDR3 holds 15 amino acids from the cysteine to the phenylalanine. Only the CDR3 part of the read is kept: 45 bases, read in frame from the first base. Genomic DNA was isolated from the sorted cells so that the TCRbeta CDR3 region could be sequenced. TCRbeta CDR3 regions were sequenced using the immunoSEQ Assay. TCRdb holds this immuneACCESS table with in-frame rearrangements only. Some clones are missing; in checked studies, unresolved V genes explain under half, and the rest has no known cause. The sample includes tens of thousands of clones, with approximately 90% observed a single time. About 38% of the sample rests with the top ten.

This entry belongs to a study of OX40 agonist ivuxolimab in advanced cancers. Turning to the overall study: Ivuxolimab was a fully human IgG2 agonistic monoclonal antibody targeting the costimulatory receptor OX40 (CD134). Peripheral TCRbeta sequencing was intended to test whether TCR sequence diversity was altered and clonal T-cell expansion was caused by ivuxolimab. Prior anti-PD-1, anti-PD-L1 or anti-CTLA-4 therapy was permitted, and checkpoint inhibitors had been received by about 44% of dose-escalation patients. The paper reports the monotherapy dose-escalation portion (N of about 50 patients) of the phase I ivuxolimab trial. Partial responses occurred in three dose-escalation patients, of whom one had hepatocellular carcinoma and two had cutaneous melanoma. Intravenous ivuxolimab was administered to patients every 2 weeks at six dose levels: 0.01, 0.1, 0.3, 1.5, 3 and 10 mg/kg. Of the approximately 50 dose-escalation patients, hepatocellular carcinoma was present in about 20, melanoma in roughly 15, renal cell carcinoma in 9 and head and neck cancer in 9. The dose-escalation cohort was about 83% male with a mean age of around 64 years, ranging from about 20 to 85. Broad study findings and their caveats: Antigen specificity was not determined for the clonally expanded peripheral T cells. Low levels of normalized T-cell clonal expansion were also seen in some patients who did not respond. At doses of 0.1 to 3.0 mg/kg, clonal expansion of both CD4+ and CD8+ T cells in blood was seen between baseline and week 6. In partial responders in the 0.1-3.0 mg/kg groups, normalized peripheral clonal expansion was found to be among the lowest, especially among CD8+ T cells. On average, CD8+ T cells showed more expanded clones than CD4+ T cells after ivuxolimab.

Patients with a history of autoimmune disease or receiving systemic immunosuppression were excluded from the trial. Peripheral blood for TCR sequencing was drawn from every dose cohort at baseline, at cycle 4 day 1 and at cycle 7 day 1. Samples came from an open-label, multicenter, first-in-human phase I dose-escalation trial of ivuxolimab. Adults with locally advanced or metastatic head and neck squamous cell, hepatocellular, melanoma or renal cell carcinoma were enrolled in the trial. CD4+ and CD8+ T cells were sorted separately from peripheral blood before TCR sequencing. The receptor chain draws on TRBV19 and TRBJ2-5, and 8 bases in between align with TRBD2. Sample: CD4+ or CD8+ T cells sorted from blood, taken in a trial of the OX40 agonist ivuxolimab. The origin of this receptor is an adult with an advanced solid tumor such as melanoma, head and neck, liver or kidney cancer. The CDR3 is CASSVSREGWETQYF. The nucleotides read TGTGCCAGTAGTGTCTCACGGGAGGGCTGGGAGACCCAGTACTTC.